The T cell receptor beta chain under discussion was sequenced for a study of T cell responses to AZD1222 COVID-19 vaccine. Whole-study results and caveats: Baseline seropositives among AZD1222 recipients totaled only five to seven.

Details on this clone: Its antigen is currently unknown.

Profiled with immunoSEQ multiplex PCR; TCRdb holds only in-frame clones, not every one. The table includes about 66,000 clones, 88% detected once. The germline gives CDR1 SGDLS, CDR2 YYNGEE. CDR3 length: 14 residues. Trimming removed 4 bases from V and 0 bases from J, with 7 bases in between. The receptor comes from an adult who received the MenACWY meningococcal vaccine as a control. The chain has TRBV9 and TRBJ1-4; possible D gene TRBD1, 6 bases. Here the sequenced sample was peripheral blood, taken 28 days after the second dose of the MenACWY control vaccine. The CDR3 spells CASSRTATNEKLFF. In DNA form, the CDR3 reads TGTGCCAGCAGCAGGACAGCAACTAATGAAAAACTGTTTTTT.